Below are 3 T cell receptor beta chains sequenced from a single sample in a study of response to subunit inactivated influenza vaccine. TCRdb independently ran MiXCR on the RT-PCR reads; one entry per CDR3 protein. The sample shows about 520,000 distinct CDR3 sequences, over 25% of them seen only once. Here the sequenced sample was CD4+ T cells sorted from PBMCs, taken around 5 days after vaccination. The receptors here all came from a man in his fifties or sixties who received an inactivated influenza vaccine.

The CDR3 DNA sequence: TGCGCCAGCAGCCAAGACCCGGGGGCCGGTTCACCCCTCCACTTT. Amino acids: CASSQDPGAGSPLHF. The chain links TRBV4-3 to TRBJ1-6, with D possibly being TRBD1 (6 bases). Germline CDR1 and CDR2: LGHNA and YSLEER. The germline V and J ends were trimmed by 0 bases and 9 bases, with 12 bases remaining between them. The length of the CDR3 is 15 residues.

This clonotype appeared many times. This chain joins TRBV7-2 and TRBJ2-7; D is unclear. Germline CDR1 SGHTA, CDR2 FQGNSA. CDR3 length equals 12 residues. V was pared by 1 base and J by 4 bases, with 5 bases between. CDR3 protein: CASSLVGYEQYF. The CDR3 coding sequence is TGTGCCAGCAGCTTAGTTGGATACGAGCAGTACTTC.

The table lists this clonotype with a few counts. The rearrangement joins TRBV20-1 to TRBJ1-1; 9 bases fit TRBD1. The CDR3 contains 19 residues. The ends lost 5 bases at V and 1 base at J; junction bases unmatched: 20. Germline CDR1 and CDR2: DFQATT and SNEGSKA (reference sequence). CDR3 region: CSAENRETPPGQGNTEAFF. The CDR3 DNA reads as TGCAGTGCTGAAAACAGAGAAACACCACCGGGACAGGGGAACACTGAAGCTTTCTTT.